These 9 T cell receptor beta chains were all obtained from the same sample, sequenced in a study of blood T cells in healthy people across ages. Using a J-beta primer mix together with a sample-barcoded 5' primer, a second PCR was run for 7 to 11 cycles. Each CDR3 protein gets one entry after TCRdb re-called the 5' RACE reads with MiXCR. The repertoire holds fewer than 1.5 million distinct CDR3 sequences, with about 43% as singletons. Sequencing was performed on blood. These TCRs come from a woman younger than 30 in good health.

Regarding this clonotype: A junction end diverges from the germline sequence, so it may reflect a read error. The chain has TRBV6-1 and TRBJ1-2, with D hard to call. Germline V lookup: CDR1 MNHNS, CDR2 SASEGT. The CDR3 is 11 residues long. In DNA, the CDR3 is TGTGCCAGCATGGAGGGCTATGGCTACATCTTC. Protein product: CASMEGYGYIF.

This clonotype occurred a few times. CDR3 sequence: CASSAEGTGPLYGYTF. For the CDR3, the DNA is TGTGCCAGCAGCGCAGAAGGGACAGGCCCTCTCTATGGCTACACCTTC. The V call is TRBV7-6, the J call TRBJ1-2, with 8 bases identical to TRBD1. Losses at the gene ends were 5 bases for V and 4 bases for J; bases not matched to a gene: 12. This CDR3 region has 16 residues. Per germline, CDR1 SGHVS and CDR2 FNYEAQ.

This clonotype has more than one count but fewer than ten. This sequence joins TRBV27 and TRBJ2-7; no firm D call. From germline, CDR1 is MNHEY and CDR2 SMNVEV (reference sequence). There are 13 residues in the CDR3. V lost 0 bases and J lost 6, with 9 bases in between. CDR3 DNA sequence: TGTGCCAGCAGTTTATCCAGTCGCTTCGAGCAGTACTTC. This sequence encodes CASSLSSRFEQYF.

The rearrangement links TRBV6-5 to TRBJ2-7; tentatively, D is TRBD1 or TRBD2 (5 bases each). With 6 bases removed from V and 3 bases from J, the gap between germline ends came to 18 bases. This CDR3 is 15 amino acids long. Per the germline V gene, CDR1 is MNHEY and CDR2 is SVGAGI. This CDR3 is CASSPTGTAIYEQYF. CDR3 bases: TGTGCCAGCAGCCCTACCGGGACGGCGATCTACGAGCAGTACTTC.

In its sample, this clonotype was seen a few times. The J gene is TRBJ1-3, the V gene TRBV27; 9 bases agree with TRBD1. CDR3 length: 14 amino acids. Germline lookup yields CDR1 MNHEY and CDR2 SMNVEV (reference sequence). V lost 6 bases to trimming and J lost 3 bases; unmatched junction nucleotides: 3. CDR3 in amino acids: CASSRTGVGNTIYF. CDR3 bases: TGTGCCAGCAGCCGGACAGGGGTTGGAAACACCATATATTTT.

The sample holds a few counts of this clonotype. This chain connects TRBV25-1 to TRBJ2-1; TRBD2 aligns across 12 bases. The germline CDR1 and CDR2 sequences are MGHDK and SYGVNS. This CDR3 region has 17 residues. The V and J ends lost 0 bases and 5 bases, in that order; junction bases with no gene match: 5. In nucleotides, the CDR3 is TGTGCCAGCAGTGAATACCTTCGGACTAGCGGGAACAATGAGCAGTTCTTC. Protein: CASSEYLRTSGNNEQFF.

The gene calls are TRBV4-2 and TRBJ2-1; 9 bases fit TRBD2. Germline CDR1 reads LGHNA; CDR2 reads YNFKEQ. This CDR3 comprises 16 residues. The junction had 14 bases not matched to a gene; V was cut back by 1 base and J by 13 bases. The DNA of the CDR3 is TGTGCCAGCAGCCAAGTCGGTAGCGGGGGCGGTGGGGATCAGTTCTTC. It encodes CASSQVGSGGGGDQFF.

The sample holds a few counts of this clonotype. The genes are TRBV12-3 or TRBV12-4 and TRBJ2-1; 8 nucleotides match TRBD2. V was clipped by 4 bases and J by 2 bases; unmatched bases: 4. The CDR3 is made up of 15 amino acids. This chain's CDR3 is CASSSAGGTYNEQFF. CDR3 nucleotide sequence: TGTGCCAGCAGTTCCGCGGGAGGCACCTACAATGAGCAGTTCTTC.

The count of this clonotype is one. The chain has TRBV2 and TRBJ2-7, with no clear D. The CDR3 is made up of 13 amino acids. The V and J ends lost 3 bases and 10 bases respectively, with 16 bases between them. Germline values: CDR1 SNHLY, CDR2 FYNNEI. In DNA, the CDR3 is TGTGCCAGCAGTGATAGTTGCAGTGCCGTCCAGTACTTC. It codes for CASSDSCSAVQYF. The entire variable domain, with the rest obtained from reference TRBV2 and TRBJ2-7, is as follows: EPEVTQTPSHQVTQMGQEVILRCVPISNHLYFYWYRQILGQKVEFLVSFYNNEISEKSEIFDDQFSVERPDGSNFTLKIRSTKLEDSAMYFCASSDSCSAVQYFGPGTRLTVT.